The 19 T cell receptor beta chains given below trace back to one sample, sequenced in a study of prognosis after radiotherapy for stage I lung cancer. Genomic DNA yielded TCR beta CDR3, amplified by two-round multiplex PCR. Every TRBV and TRBJ gene had its own specific primer in first-round PCR. MiXCR was run by TCRdb on the multiplex PCR reads, yielding one entry per CDR3 protein. The data contain about 35,000 distinct CDR3 sequences, around a third of them seen just once; the ten biggest clones take up less than 30%. The specimen comprised PBMCs, sampled before or after stereotactic body radiation therapy (not recorded which). The receptor set was obtained from a donor aged 50 or older with non-small cell lung cancer.

Ten or more counts support this clonotype. The chain couples TRBV7-9 to TRBJ2-7; 10 bases line up with TRBD1. Germline V lookup: CDR1 SEHNR, CDR2 FQNEAQ (reference sequence). Losses at the gene ends were 1 base for V and 6 bases for J; bases not matched to a gene: 3. This CDR3 has 14 amino acids. Written as DNA, the CDR3 is TGTGCCAGCAGCTTAGGAGGACAGGGGGTCGAGCAGTACTTC. Encoded protein: CASSLGGQGVEQYF.

This clonotype was detected many times. The rearrangement uses TRBV20-1 and TRBJ1-2; tentative D call: TRBD1 (5 bases). CDR1 is DFQATT and CDR2 is SNEGSKA in the germline V gene (reference sequence). Trimming took 3 bases from V and 1 from J, leaving 6 bases between them. The CDR3 extends over 12 amino acids. CDR3 amino acids: CSARDINYGYTF. The CDR3 nucleotides are TGCAGTGCTAGGGACATTAACTATGGCTACACCTTC.

The chain recombines TRBV6-1 with TRBJ1-5, with TRBD1 as a possible D gene (5 bases). From germline, CDR1 is MNHNS and CDR2 SASEGT. The CDR3 totals 14 residues. The V end lost 7 bases, the J end lost 5 bases, and 15 bases lay between the germline ends. CDR3 amino acids: CASTGPMGDQPQHF. The CDR3 DNA follows: TGTGCCAGCACCGGGCCGATGGGGGATCAGCCCCAGCATTTT.

The rearrangement links TRBV6-1 to TRBJ2-6; a weak D match, TRBD2 (7 bases). Trimming left V 9 bases short and J 5 bases short, with 14 bases between. The CDR3 loop spans 14 amino acids. Germline assignment: CDR1 MNHNS and CDR2 SASEGT. CDR3 in amino acids: CARGGGGRANVLTF. CDR3 DNA sequence: TGTGCCAGAGGGGGGGGGGGCCGGGCCAACGTCCTGACTTTC.

This clonotype was counted at least ten times. The gene calls are TRBV20-1 and TRBJ2-3; D remains ambiguous. Germline lookup yields CDR1 DFQATT and CDR2 SNEGSKA (reference sequence). The CDR3 contains 12 residues. Trimming left V 5 bases short and J 4 bases short, with 10 bases between. CDR3 nucleotides: TGCAGTGCTGTCACGCGAGCAGATACGCAGTATTTT. This translates into CSAVTRADTQYF.

The chain uses TRBV5-4 and TRBJ2-3, with 8 bases lining up with TRBD1. The junction had 18 bases not matched to a gene; V was cut back by 6 bases and J by 3 bases. This CDR3 has 18 amino acids. Germline CDR1 SGHNT, CDR2 YYREEE (reference sequence). CDR3 nucleotide sequence: TGTGCCAGCATCCTGGTGGACTTGGGCCAGGGGGCTACAGATACGCAGTATTTT. Protein: CASILVDLGQGATDTQYF.

This clonotype was recorded many times. This chain joins TRBV4-3 and TRBJ2-7; D may correspond to TRBD1 or TRBD2 (5 bases each). CDR1 is LGHNA, CDR2 YSLEER, per germline. The CDR3 has 14 amino acids. Trimming cost V 1 base and J 6 bases, with 13 bases left between them. This chain's CDR3 is CASSQGTGPVEQYF. The CDR3 nucleotides are TGCGCCAGCAGCCAAGGTACGGGGCCAGTCGAGCAGTACTTC.

Worth noting for this clonotype: The final CDR3 position lacks the conserved phenylalanine or tryptophan, pointing to a likely read error. The chain has TRBV12-3 or TRBV12-4 and TRBJ1-1; possible D gene TRBD1, 5 bases. Trimming removed 6 bases at V and 2 bases at J, with 10 bases between. The CDR3 covers 13 residues. The CDR3 loop reads CASREGLNTEAFS. The DNA of the CDR3 is TGTGCCAGCAGGGAGGGGTTAAACACTGAAGCTTTCTCT.

This clonotype was observed at least ten times. CDR3 bases: TGCGCCAGCAGCTTGGACGTAAACACCGGGGAGCTGTTTTTT. It yields the protein CASSLDVNTGELFF. V is TRBV5-1 and J is TRBJ2-2, with D hard to call. CDR1 is SGHRS and CDR2 is YFSETQ in the germline V gene. Trimming cost V 0 bases and J 2 bases, with 5 bases left between them. The CDR3 contains 14 residues.

This chain uses TRBV19 with TRBJ1-1; D is unresolved. Deletions cut 7 bases from V and 1 base from J, with 19 bases between. The length of the CDR3 is 16 residues. CDR1 is LNHDA and CDR2 is SQIVND in the germline V gene (reference sequence). The CDR3 nucleotides read TGTGCCAGTACCTTCTCAAAGACATGGAGGAACACTGAAGCTTTCTTT. Residues: CASTFSKTWRNTEAFF.

The rearrangement uses TRBV10-3 and TRBJ1-5; D may be TRBD1 (5 bases). Trimming shortened V by 7 bases and J by 2 bases, and 21 bases separated the two germline ends. The length of the CDR3 is 17 residues. CDR1 ENHRY and CDR2 SYGVKD come from the germline V gene. The CDR3 is CAIIKVDMGSGNQPQHF. In DNA form, the CDR3 reads TGTGCCATCATTAAGGTGGACATGGGATCGGGCAATCAGCCCCAGCATTTT.

To note about this clonotype: A much larger clone differs from this one at a single base, so this may be a read error. This sequence joins TRBV11-2 and TRBJ2-3, with D perhaps TRBD1 or TRBD2 (7 bases each). Germline CDR1 is SGHAT and CDR2 is FQNNGV. The CDR3 covers 16 residues. CDR3: CASRLAGRGGADTQYF. CDR3 DNA: TGTGCCAGCAGATTAGCGGGCAGGGGGGGGGCAGATACGCAGTATTTT.

The chain employs TRBV6-1 and TRBJ1-1; D uncertain. Trimming left V 7 bases short and J 4 bases short, with 13 bases between. The CDR3 covers 13 residues. Germline CDR1 reads MNHNS; CDR2 reads SASEGT. This CDR3 reads CASILSGGTEAFF. CDR3 DNA sequence: TGTGCCAGCATTTTAAGTGGTGGCACTGAAGCTTTCTTT.

Ten or more counts support this clonotype. The V and J genes are TRBV20-1 and TRBJ1-2; D unresolved. Germline loops: CDR1 DFQATT, CDR2 SNEGSKA (reference sequence). The CDR3 totals 13 residues. The CDR3 nucleotides read TGCAGGGCTTGGGCCAACGTTACCTATGGCTACACCTTC. Protein sequence: CRAWANVTYGYTF.

The sample holds many counts of this clonotype. The CDR3 DNA reads as TGCAGTGCTAGGAGCTGGGCAACAGATACGCAGTATTTT. It codes for CSARSWATDTQYF. This chain joins TRBV20-1 and TRBJ2-3, with D unclear. Trimming pared 3 bases from V and 3 bases from J, leaving 10 bases between. The CDR3 has 13 amino acids. In germline, CDR1 is DFQATT, CDR2 SNEGSKA (reference sequence).

There are many counts of this clonotype. This chain connects TRBV4-1 to TRBJ2-2; 9 bases match TRBD2. This CDR3 spans 14 amino acids. Germline CDR1 and CDR2: MGHRA and YSYEKL. With V trimmed by 0 bases and J by 9 bases, 2 bases remained unmatched. The CDR3: CASSQERGGRELFF. DNA of the CDR3: TGCGCCAGCAGCCAAGAGCGGGGGGGCAGGGAGCTGTTTTTT.

Notes on this clonotype: A far larger clone differs by one base, so this is likely a read error. The CDR3 reads CASNYLGQRQNTQYF. CDR3 DNA: TGTGCCAGCAATTACTTGGGACAGAGACAGAATACGCAGTATTTT. The chain is built from TRBV6-8 and TRBJ2-3, with 7 bases identical to TRBD1. This CDR3 is 15 amino acids long. The germline CDR1 and CDR2 sequences are MNHGY and SAAAGT.

Remarks on this clonotype: The junction and the germline gene differ at one end; a read error may be behind it. The chain combines TRBV20-1 with TRBJ2-3; 12 bases align to TRBD2. From germline, CDR1 is DFQATT and CDR2 SNEGSKA (reference sequence). The CDR3 contains 17 residues. CDR3 loop: CSAREASGGAVRDTQYF. The DNA for the CDR3 is TGCAGTGCTAGAGAAGCTAGCGGGGGGGCCGTTCGAGATACACAGTATTTT.

This clonotype has only a few counts. With a far larger clone one base away, a read error is the likely cause. CDR3 bases: TGTGCCACCCTCCTGGGCACAGATACGCAGTATTTT. Amino acid sequence: CATLLGTDTQYF. V usage is TRBV6-2 or TRBV6-3 and J usage is TRBJ2-3; D gene ambiguous. CDR1 MNHEY and CDR2 SVGEGT come from the germline V gene. V shed 10 bases and J shed 1 base, with 9 bases lying between them. This CDR3 spans 12 amino acids.